The entry below describes one T cell receptor (beta chain). Its antigen remains unknown. The CDR3 has 14 residues. The V gene lost 0 bases and the J gene lost 5 bases, with 11 bases spanning the gap. Per germline, CDR1 SGHKS and CDR2 YYEKEE (reference sequence). The TCR beta CDR3 regions underwent amplification using RNA transcripts as the source. The HTBI primer set was used in a first-round RT-PCR of the TCR CDR3. TCRdb itself ran the multiplex PCR reads through MiXCR, one entry per CDR3 protein. The sample lists roughly 700,000 distinct CDR3 sequences; over 35% were seen once. This sample is drawn from a study of T cells in Graves' hyperthyroidism and ophthalmopathy. The hyperthyroidism was newly diagnosed and had lasted under 2 months; the patients were aged 18 to 65. Diagnosis rested on symptoms, serum thyroxine and TRAb, thyroid ultrasound, and orbital computed tomography. From roughly 9.2 ml of fresh peripheral blood, PBMCs were isolated.

General observations from the study: Most clonotypes expanded in the thyroid (above 0.001) were also present in blood.

The origin of this receptor is a woman between 40 and 50 years old with Graves' hyperthyroidism. This rearrangement joins TRBV5-5 to TRBJ2-5; weak D call: TRBD2 (5 bases). The sample was blood. The CDR3 bases are TGTGCCAGCAGCTTGGGGGCCACGGGGGAGACCCAGTACTTC. Protein sequence: CASSLGATGETQYF. The full variable domain, in which reference TRBV5-5 and TRBJ2-5 provide the parts outside the CDR3, is DAGVTQSPTHLIKTRGQQVTLRCSPISGHKSVSWYQQVLGQGPQFIFQYYEKEERGRGNFPDRFSARQFPNYSSELNVNALLLGDSALYLCASSLGATGETQYFGPGTRLLVL.